This passage covers 18 T cell receptor beta chains from one sample sequenced in a study of TIL therapy for anti-PD-1-resistant metastatic lung cancer. This sample's time point: pre-treatment sample, taken before nivolumab and TIL therapy. The tumor samples were excised metastases, mostly pleural nodules or supraclavicular lymph nodes. The immunoSEQ assay was v3. Libraries were prepared by immunoSEQ multiplex PCR; TCRdb keeps only in-frame clonotypes and omits some of them. The sample consists of 95,000 or so clones, just over 65% of them appearing once. Sequencing was performed on tumor tissue, taken at baseline. Receptors were obtained from a person between 25 and 80 years old with non-small cell lung cancer.

This clone was counted once. The chain recombines TRBV5-1 with TRBJ2-7; the D is unclear. Germline assignment: CDR1 SGHRS and CDR2 YFSETQ. V lost 4 bases to trimming and J lost 4 bases, with 15 bases between them. The CDR3 totals 14 residues. The CDR3 DNA is TGCGCCAGCAGCGCCGGACGGATCCAGTACGAGCAGTACTTC. This sequence encodes CASSAGRIQYEQYF.

V gene TRBV19 combines with J gene TRBJ2-7; D is possibly TRBD1 (6 bases). The CDR3 length is 15 residues. The V gene lost 4 bases and the J gene lost 0 bases, with 13 bases spanning the gap. Per the germline V gene, CDR1 is LNHDA and CDR2 is SQIVND (reference sequence). This CDR3 is CASSNGTLLSYEQYF. CDR3 coding DNA: TGTGCCAGTAGTAACGGGACACTACTCTCCTACGAGCAGTACTTC. The whole variable domain, filled in from reference TRBV19 and TRBJ2-7, reads DGGITQSPKYLFRKEGQNVTLSCEQNLNHDAMYWYRQDPGQGLRLIYYSQIVNDFQKGDIAEGYSVSREKKESFPLTVTSAQKNPTAFYLCASSNGTLLSYEQYFGPGTRLTVT.

V and J are TRBV2 and TRBJ2-5; D is uncertain. Trimming cost V 5 bases and J 4 bases, with 2 bases left between them. The length of the CDR3 is 10 residues. Looked up from germline, CDR1 is SNHLY and CDR2 is FYNNEI. CDR3 DNA: TGTGCCAGCAGTTCAGAGACCCAGTACTTC. Protein product: CASSSETQYF.

This chain uses TRBV28 with TRBJ2-5, with D perhaps assigned TRBD1 or TRBD2 (6 bases each). Germline CDR1 MDHEN, CDR2 SYDVKM. V was pared by 6 bases and J by 5 bases, with 10 bases between. The CDR3 sequence is 12 residues long. The DNA for the CDR3 is TGTGCCAGCAGGCTAGGGGGGGAGACCCAGTACTTC. This translates into CASRLGGETQYF. Together with reference TRBV28 and TRBJ2-5, the CDR3 gives the full variable domain: DVKVTQSSRYLVKRTGEKVFLECVQDMDHENMFWYRQDPGLGLRLIYFSYDVKMKEKGDIPEGYSVSREKKERFSLILESASTNQTSMYLCASRLGGETQYFGPGTRLLVL.

The gene calls are TRBV4-3 and TRBJ2-2; 11 nucleotides agree with TRBD2. After removal of 0 bases from V and 0 bases from J, the junction contained 9 bases not matched to a gene. CDR1 and CDR2 from the germline V gene are LGHNA and YSLEER. This CDR3 has 20 residues. The CDR3 here is CASSQEVLAGAGTNTGELFF. The CDR3 bases are TGCGCCAGCAGCCAAGAAGTACTAGCGGGGGCCGGAACGAACACCGGGGAGCTGTTTTTT.

The V and J genes are TRBV19 and TRBJ2-5, with D possibly matching TRBD1 (6 bases). With 4 bases removed from V and 5 bases from J, the gap between germline ends came to 11 bases. The CDR3 spans 13 residues. Germline V gene sequence: CDR1 LNHDA, CDR2 SQIVND (reference sequence). CDR3 coding DNA: TGTGCCAGTAGTAACCAGGGGCGGGAGACCCAGTACTTC. Its translation is CASSNQGRETQYF.

This chain joins TRBV5-6 and TRBJ2-1; D remains ambiguous. This CDR3 region has 16 residues. Germline-derived CDR1 and CDR2 are SGHDT and YYEEEE. V was shortened by 1 base and J by 0 bases, with 11 bases between the two germline ends. The CDR3 DNA follows: TGTGCCAGCAGCTTGTTGTCCAAAAGCTCCTACAATGAGCAGTTCTTC. Encoded protein: CASSLLSKSSYNEQFF.

The chain is built from TRBV19 and TRBJ2-1; 12 nucleotides agree with TRBD2. Germline CDR1 reads LNHDA; CDR2 reads SQIVND (reference sequence). The CDR3 length is 20 residues. Trimming removed 4 bases from V and 0 bases from J; junction bases left unmatched: 13. The CDR3 DNA is TGTGCCAGTAGTACTCGACTAGCGGGGGTGAATCCTGCCTCCTACAATGAGCAGTTCTTC. Protein product: CASSTRLAGVNPASYNEQFF.

Comment on this clone: Other DNA sequences in the sample encode the same CDR3. This sequence joins TRBV24-1 and TRBJ1-5; possible D gene TRBD1, 5 bases. The CDR3 has 13 residues. V lost 5 bases, J lost 3 bases, and 7 bases lay in between. Germline CDR1 reads KGHDR; CDR2 reads SFDVKD. CDR3 nucleotides: TGTGCCACCAGTGTCAGGGACAATCAGCCCCAGCATTTT. It specifies CATSVRDNQPQHF.

The rearrangement uses TRBV19 and TRBJ1-2, with 7 bases matching TRBD1. The CDR3 contains 14 residues. V shed 2 bases, J shed 7 bases, and the junction held 7 bases outside the gene matches. Germline lookup yields CDR1 LNHDA and CDR2 SQIVND (reference sequence). The chain's CDR3 is CASSITGQLSGYTF. CDR3 bases: TGTGCCAGTAGTATAACGGGACAGCTATCTGGCTACACCTTC.

This clone has more than one count but fewer than ten. This chain connects TRBV24-1 to TRBJ1-5; D is ambiguous. The V gene's germline CDR1 is KGHDR and CDR2 SFDVKD. V was pared by 3 bases and J by 1 base, with 0 bases between. The CDR3 has 12 residues. The chain's CDR3 is CATSDSNQPQHF. The CDR3 region has the DNA TGTGCCACCAGTGATAGCAATCAGCCCCAGCATTTT.

This clone was seen a few times. The rearrangement joins TRBV29-1 to TRBJ1-1, with a possible D match to TRBD1 (6 bases). CDR3 length: 13 residues. V lost 0 bases, J lost 1 base, and 6 bases lay in between. The germline gives CDR1 SQVTM, CDR2 ANQGSEA. The CDR3 loop is CSVEEQGNTEAFF. Here the CDR3 DNA reads TGCAGCGTTGAAGAACAGGGGAACACTGAAGCTTTCTTT. Using reference TRBV29-1 and TRBJ1-1 for the parts outside the CDR3, the full variable domain is SAVISQKPSRDICQRGTSLTIQCQVDSQVTMMFWYRQQPGQSLTLIATANQGSEATYESGFVIDKFPISRPNLTFSTLTVSNMSPEDSSIYLCSVEEQGNTEAFFGQGTRLTVV.

The chain uses TRBV18 and TRBJ2-7; tentatively, D is TRBD1 (6 bases). Trimming took off 0 bases at V and 9 bases at J, with 21 bases between the two ends. Germline V CDR1 and CDR2: KGHSH, LQKENI. The CDR3 runs to 16 residues. CDR3 sequence (DNA): TGTGCCAGCTCACCACCGGCACAGGGCGCCAGTTCAGGGCAGTACTTC. Encoded protein: CASSPPAQGASSGQYF.

This clone was seen more than once but under ten times. The chain combines TRBV5-1 with TRBJ1-3; D gene ambiguous. Trimming stripped 0 bases from V and 0 bases from J, with 7 bases between. The CDR3 extends over 15 amino acids. CDR1 SGHRS and CDR2 YFSETQ come from the germline V gene. This chain's CDR3 is CASSLDGFSGNTIYF. CDR3 in DNA: TGCGCCAGCAGCTTGGACGGATTCTCTGGAAACACCATATATTTT.

This rearrangement joins TRBV28 to TRBJ2-4; D unclear. Germline CDR1 and CDR2: MDHEN and SYDVKM. With 6 bases removed from V and 0 bases from J, the gap between germline ends came to 9 bases. CDR3 length: 14 amino acids. The CDR3 nucleotides read TGTGCCAGCAGCTCGGCCTTAGCCAAAAACATTCAGTACTTC. Amino acid sequence: CASSSALAKNIQYF.

The rearrangement joins TRBV9 to TRBJ2-3; no firm D call. Deletions cut 2 bases from V and 4 bases from J, with 14 bases between. In germline, CDR1 is SGDLS, CDR2 YYNGEE. This CDR3 spans 15 amino acids. The CDR3 region is CASSVRPVSPDTQYF. In nucleotides, the CDR3 is TGTGCCAGCAGCGTTAGACCAGTTAGTCCAGATACGCAGTATTTT.

V and J are TRBV6-5 and TRBJ1-2, with TRBD1 matching 7 bases. J lost 8 bases, V lost 7 bases, and 16 bases had no gene match. From germline, CDR1 is MNHEY and CDR2 SVGAGI. The CDR3 runs to 15 residues. The CDR3 sequence is CASTSIPEGAAGYTF. In nucleotides, the CDR3 is TGTGCCAGCACCTCAATCCCGGAGGGGGCCGCAGGCTACACCTTC.

This chain uses TRBV3-1 (or the pseudogene TRBV3-2) with TRBJ1-5, with D possibly being TRBD1 (5 bases). CDR3 length: 13 amino acids. CDR1 and CDR2 (germline): LGHDT, YNNKEL (reference sequence). V lost 6 bases and J lost 5, with 11 bases in between. The CDR3 spells CASSRLGDQPQHF. CDR3 nucleotides: TGTGCCAGCAGTCGTCTGGGGGATCAGCCCCAGCATTTT.